The TCR beta chain under discussion was sequenced for a study of low-dose radiotherapy and immunotherapy resistance in tumors. Primers used for first-strand cDNA, a TRAV- and TRBV-specific set, covered both alpha and beta chains. TCRs were amplified for roughly 20 PCR cycles with a constant-region primer and V-primer adapter. TCRdb re-called the reads through MiXCR, storing one row per CDR3 protein. The data show tens of thousands of distinct CDR3 sequences, 20% seen once. This clonotype was seen repeatedly, ten times or more. The germline gives CDR1 SGHVS, CDR2 FQNEAQ. V shed 1 base, J shed 6 bases, and the junction held 9 bases outside the gene matches. The CDR3 has 16 residues. The time point: after trial treatment. Treatment in this sample: LDRT plus nivolumab, ipilimumab, low-dose cyclophosphamide and aspirin (RACIN trial).

This chain uses TRBV7-8 with TRBJ2-1; 7 bases align to TRBD1. The receptor was isolated from a female donor with ovarian cancer. Source: PBMCs, taken after low-dose radiotherapy plus immunotherapy. CDR3 bases: TGTGCCAGCAGCTTAGGGGGGACAGCCCTCTTCAATGAGCAGTTCTTC. As protein: CASSLGGTALFNEQFF.